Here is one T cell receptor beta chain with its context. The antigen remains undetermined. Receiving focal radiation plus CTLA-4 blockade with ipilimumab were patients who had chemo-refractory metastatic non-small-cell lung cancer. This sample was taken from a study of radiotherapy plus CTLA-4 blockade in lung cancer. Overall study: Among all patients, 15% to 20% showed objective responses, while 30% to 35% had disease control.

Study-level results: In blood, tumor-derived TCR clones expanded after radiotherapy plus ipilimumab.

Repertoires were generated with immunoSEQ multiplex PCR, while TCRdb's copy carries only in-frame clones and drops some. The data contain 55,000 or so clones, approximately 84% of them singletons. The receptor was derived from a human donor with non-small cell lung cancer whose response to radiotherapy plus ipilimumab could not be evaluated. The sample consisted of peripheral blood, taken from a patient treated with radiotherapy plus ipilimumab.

CDR3 DNA sequence: TGTGCCATTAGTTCAGGGTCCGCCGGCAATCAGCCCCAGCATTTT. Protein sequence: CAISSGSAGNQPQHF. The chain combines TRBV10-3 with TRBJ1-5; D is perhaps TRBD1 (5 bases). Germline CDR1 and CDR2: ENHRY and SYGVKD. The V and J ends lost 9 bases and 2 bases respectively, with 17 bases between them. The CDR3 has 15 amino acids.